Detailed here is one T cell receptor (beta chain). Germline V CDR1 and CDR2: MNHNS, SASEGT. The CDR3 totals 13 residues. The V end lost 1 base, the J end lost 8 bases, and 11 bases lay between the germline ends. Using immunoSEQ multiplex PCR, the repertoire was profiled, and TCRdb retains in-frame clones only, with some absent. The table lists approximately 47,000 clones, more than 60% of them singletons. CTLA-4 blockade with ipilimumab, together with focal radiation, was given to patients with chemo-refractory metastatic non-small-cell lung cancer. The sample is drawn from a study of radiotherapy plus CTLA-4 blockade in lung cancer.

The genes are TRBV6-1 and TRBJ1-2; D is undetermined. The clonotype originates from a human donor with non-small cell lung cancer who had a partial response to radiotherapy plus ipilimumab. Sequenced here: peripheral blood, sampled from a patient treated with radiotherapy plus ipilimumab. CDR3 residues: CASSEGLVRGYTF. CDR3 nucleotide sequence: TGTGCCAGCAGTGAAGGACTTGTGAGGGGCTACACCTTC.